This T cell receptor beta chain was profiled in a study of cytomegalovirus exposure and HLA in healthy donors. Primers included in the PCR were 60 Vbeta and 13 Jbeta primers. Sequenced by immunoSEQ multiplex PCR; TCRdb stores in-frame clones only, minus some. The data hold roughly 150,000 clones, with around three quarters observed a single time. On this clone: Its antigen is as yet unknown.

V lost 7 bases and J lost 4, with 13 bases in between. CDR3 length: 13 amino acids. Germline V gene lookup returns CDR1 MNHNY and CDR2 SVGAGI (reference sequence). Overall study findings and caveats: In a later analysis, CMV-associated beta chains were mostly HLA-associated, it appeared.

The sequence derives from a man between 45 and 60 years old in good health and CMV-seropositive. The rearrangement joins TRBV6-6 to TRBJ1-1, with unresolved D. The source material was PBMCs. The chain's CDR3 is CASIFRGLTEAFF. The CDR3 DNA is TGTGCCAGCATTTTCCGGGGTCTCACTGAAGCTTTCTTT.